The TCR beta chain described here comes from a study of a mutant IDH1 vaccine in newly diagnosed glioma. Some clones are missing from TCRdb's copy, which holds only in-frame ones; the method was immunoSEQ multiplex PCR. The sample shows fewer than 70,000 clones, around 89% of them seen only once. Regarding time point: week 11, during vaccination. Every vaccination contained 300 ug of the mutant IDH1 20-mer peptide and was paired with topical imiquimod. V shed 0 bases and J shed 10 bases, with 19 bases lying between them. This CDR3 contains 16 residues. Germline CDR1 SGHRS, CDR2 YFSETQ. As for this clone: Its antigen is unknown.

The specimen comprised PBMCs, sampled from a glioma patient whose treatment included an IDH1 peptide vaccine. The rearrangement uses TRBV5-1 and TRBJ2-2; TRBD2 might be the D (5 bases). This TCR came from a man aged 35 to 55 with glioma. The CDR3 coding sequence is TGCGCCAGCAGCTTGGGAAGTTGGACGTCGGGGTCGGAGCTGTTTTTT. It yields the protein CASSLGSWTSGSELFF. Full variable domain (rest looked up from reference TRBV5-1 and TRBJ2-2): KAGVTQTPRYLIKTRGQQVTLSCSPISGHRSVSWYQQTPGQGLQFLFEYFSETQRNKGNFPGRFSGRQFSNSRSEMNVSTLELGDSALYLCASSLGSWTSGSELFFGEGSRLTVL.